The text below deals with one T cell receptor (beta chain). Its antigen remains unknown. The V segment lost 5 bases and the J segment 5 bases; nucleotides outside the gene matches: 11. CDR3 size: 16 residues. Germline CDR1 reads SGHTA; CDR2 reads FQGNSA. In the library, individual cDNA molecules carried attached unique molecular identifiers. TCRdb used MiXCR to reprocess the 5' RACE reads, holding one entry per CDR3 protein. The sample has tens of thousands of distinct CDR3 sequences; 10% are singletons. The entry originates in a study of early T cells in non-severe SARS-CoV-2 infection. Whole-study findings and limits: CD4 and private specificities were missed by VDJdb matching, which favored anti-spike CD8 responses.

Material for sequencing was whole blood. This chain connects TRBV7-2 to TRBJ1-4; 7 bases map to TRBD1. The source of this sequence is an adult who was a healthcare worker with PCR-confirmed SARS-CoV-2 infection or an uninfected control (not recorded which). The CDR3 reads CASSAPVTGKNEKLFF. The CDR3 DNA sequence: TGTGCCAGCAGCGCCCCCGTGACAGGGAAGAATGAAAAACTGTTTTTT.